The present T cell receptor beta chain was sequenced within a study of blood T cell repertoires in COVID-19. The CDR3 is 15 residues long. Trimming took 3 bases from V and 6 from J, leaving 18 bases between them. Germline CDR1 DFQATT, CDR2 SNEGSKA (reference sequence). The study counted Cohort 3 donors as recovered given two negative PCRs, clearance, or symptom resolution. Profiled with immunoSEQ multiplex PCR; TCRdb holds only in-frame clones, not every one. The table has about 370,000 clones, roughly nine tenths seen once. This receptor was obtained from a man aged 18 to 35 who had recovered from COVID-19. The chain recombines TRBV20-1 with TRBJ2-1, with D possibly matching TRBD1 (6 bases). Sequenced sample: PBMCs or T cells enriched from blood (not recorded which). This CDR3 reads CSASYPLGQTNEQFF. Written as DNA, the CDR3 is TGCAGTGCTAGTTACCCCCTCGGACAGACCAATGAGCAGTTCTTC.